This T cell receptor beta chain is from a study of response to subunit inactivated influenza vaccine (dated by TCRdb to the late 2010s). Notes on the research overall: The study used deep quantitative T cell receptor repertoire profiling to track responses to a trivalent subunit inactivated influenza vaccine. The research as a whole found: It was suggested by the authors that each seasonal influenza vaccination may recruit only a limited number of new T cells.

On this clonotype: The clone's antigen remains unknown. Compared with germline, one end of the junction differs, possibly owing to a read error.

The library was made by RT-PCR. Sequencing relied on an Illumina HiSeq 2500. TCRdb's own reprocessing of the public reads used fastp at Q25 and MiXCR and kept productive beta chains. A single entry per CDR3 protein holds the most common genes and DNA from its merged rows. Counted in this sample were just over 300,000 distinct CDR3 sequences; roughly a fifth of them appeared once. The top ten clonotypes cover roughly a tenth of the sample. The TCR comes from a man between 50 and 69 years old who received an inactivated influenza vaccine. Donor details come from another sample of the same person, matched by shared clones. Source: PBMCs from blood, taken about 19 months after vaccination.

The base sequence is TGTACCAGCATAAATTGGGCTAGCGGGCGCGCGAACACCGGGGAGCTGTTTTTT. This codes for CTSINWASGRANTGELFF. The V and J segments used are TRBV12-3 or TRBV12-4 and TRBJ2-2, with TRBD2 matching 8 junction bases. Measured from the cysteine to the phenylalanine, the CDR3 is 18 residues long. Left in the record is the CDR3 DNA by itself, 54 bases read in frame from the first base.